The clone carrying this T cell receptor (beta chain) appeared a single time. Trimming removed 2 bases from V and 2 bases from J, with 7 bases in between. Germline-derived CDR1 and CDR2 are MDHEN and SYDVKM. The CDR3 runs 14 residues. This specimen belongs to a study of CXCR4 blockade with PD-1 therapy in pancreatic cancer. Clones were sequenced by immunoSEQ multiplex PCR, and TCRdb holds only the in-frame ones, with some missing. The sample has thousands of clones; 45% to 60% are singletons. The chain has TRBV28 and TRBJ2-4; D uncertain. This receptor was obtained from a human donor with pancreatic ductal adenocarcinoma. The sample taken for sequencing was tumor tissue. CDR3 region: CASSLLVTKNIQYF. CDR3 DNA sequence: TGTGCCAGCAGTTTACTAGTAACCAAAAACATTCAGTACTTC.